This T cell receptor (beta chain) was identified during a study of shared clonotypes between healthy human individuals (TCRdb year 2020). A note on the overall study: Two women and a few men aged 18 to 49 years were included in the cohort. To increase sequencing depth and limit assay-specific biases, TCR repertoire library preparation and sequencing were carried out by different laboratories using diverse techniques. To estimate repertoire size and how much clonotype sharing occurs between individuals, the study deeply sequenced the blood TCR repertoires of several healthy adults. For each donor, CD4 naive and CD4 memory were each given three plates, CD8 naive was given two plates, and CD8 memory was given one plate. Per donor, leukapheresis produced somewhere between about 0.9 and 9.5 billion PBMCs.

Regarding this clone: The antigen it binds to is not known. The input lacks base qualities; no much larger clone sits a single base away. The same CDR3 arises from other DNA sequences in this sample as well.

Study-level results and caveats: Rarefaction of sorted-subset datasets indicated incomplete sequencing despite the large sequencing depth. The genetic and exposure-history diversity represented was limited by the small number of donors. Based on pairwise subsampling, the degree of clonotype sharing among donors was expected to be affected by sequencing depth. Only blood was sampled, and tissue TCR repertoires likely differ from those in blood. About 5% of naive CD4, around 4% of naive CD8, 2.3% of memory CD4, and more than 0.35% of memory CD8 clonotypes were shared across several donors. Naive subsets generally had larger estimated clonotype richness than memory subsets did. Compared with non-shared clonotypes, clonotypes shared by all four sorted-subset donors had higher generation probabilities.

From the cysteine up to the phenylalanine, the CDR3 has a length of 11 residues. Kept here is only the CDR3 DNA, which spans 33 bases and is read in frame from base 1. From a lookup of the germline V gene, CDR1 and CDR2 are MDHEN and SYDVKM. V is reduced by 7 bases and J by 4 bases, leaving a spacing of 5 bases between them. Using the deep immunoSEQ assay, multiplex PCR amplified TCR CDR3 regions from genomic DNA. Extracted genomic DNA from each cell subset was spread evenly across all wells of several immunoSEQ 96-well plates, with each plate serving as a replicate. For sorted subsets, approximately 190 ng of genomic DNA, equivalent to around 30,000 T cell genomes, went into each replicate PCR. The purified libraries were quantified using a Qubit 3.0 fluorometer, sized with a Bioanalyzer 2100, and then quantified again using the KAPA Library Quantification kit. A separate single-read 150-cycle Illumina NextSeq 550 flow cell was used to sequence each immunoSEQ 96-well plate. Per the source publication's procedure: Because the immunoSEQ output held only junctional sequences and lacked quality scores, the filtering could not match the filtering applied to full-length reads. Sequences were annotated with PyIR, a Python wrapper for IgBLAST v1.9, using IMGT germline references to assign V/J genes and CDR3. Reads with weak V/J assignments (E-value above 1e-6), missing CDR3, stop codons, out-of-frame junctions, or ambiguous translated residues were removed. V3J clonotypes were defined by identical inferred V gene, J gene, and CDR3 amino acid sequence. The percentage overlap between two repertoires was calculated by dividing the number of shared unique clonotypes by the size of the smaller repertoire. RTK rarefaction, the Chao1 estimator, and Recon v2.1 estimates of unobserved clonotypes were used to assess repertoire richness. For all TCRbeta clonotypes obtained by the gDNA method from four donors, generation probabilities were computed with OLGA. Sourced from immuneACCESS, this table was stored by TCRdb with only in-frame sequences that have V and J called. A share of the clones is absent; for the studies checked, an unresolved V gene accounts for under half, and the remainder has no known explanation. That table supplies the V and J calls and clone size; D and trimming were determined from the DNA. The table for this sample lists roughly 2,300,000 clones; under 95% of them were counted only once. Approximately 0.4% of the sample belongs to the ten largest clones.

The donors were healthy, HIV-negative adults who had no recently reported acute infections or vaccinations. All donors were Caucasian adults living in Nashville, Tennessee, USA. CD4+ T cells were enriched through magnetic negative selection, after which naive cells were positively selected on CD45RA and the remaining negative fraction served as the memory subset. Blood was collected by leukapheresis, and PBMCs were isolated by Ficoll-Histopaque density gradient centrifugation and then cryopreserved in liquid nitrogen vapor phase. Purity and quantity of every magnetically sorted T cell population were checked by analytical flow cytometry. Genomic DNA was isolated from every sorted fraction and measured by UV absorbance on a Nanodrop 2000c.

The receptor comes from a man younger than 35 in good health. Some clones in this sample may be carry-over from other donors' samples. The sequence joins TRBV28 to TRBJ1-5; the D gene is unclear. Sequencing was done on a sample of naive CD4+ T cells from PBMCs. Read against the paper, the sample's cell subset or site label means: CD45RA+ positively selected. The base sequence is TGTGCCAGCAACGGGAATCAGCCCCAGCATTTT. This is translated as CASNGNQPQHF.